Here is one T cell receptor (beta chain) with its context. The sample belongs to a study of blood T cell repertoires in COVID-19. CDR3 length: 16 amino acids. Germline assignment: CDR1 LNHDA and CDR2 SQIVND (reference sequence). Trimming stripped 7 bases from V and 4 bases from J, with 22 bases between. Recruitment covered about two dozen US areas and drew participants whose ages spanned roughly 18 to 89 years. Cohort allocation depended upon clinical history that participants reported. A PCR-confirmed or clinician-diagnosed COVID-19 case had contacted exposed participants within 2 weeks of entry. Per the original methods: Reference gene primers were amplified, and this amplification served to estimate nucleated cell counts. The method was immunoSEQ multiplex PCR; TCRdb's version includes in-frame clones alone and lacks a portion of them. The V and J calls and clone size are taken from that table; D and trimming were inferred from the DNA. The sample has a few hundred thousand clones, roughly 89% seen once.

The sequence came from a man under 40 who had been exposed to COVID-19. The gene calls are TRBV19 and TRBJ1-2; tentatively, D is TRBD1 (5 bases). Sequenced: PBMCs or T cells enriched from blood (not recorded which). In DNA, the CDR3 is TGTGCCAGTACCGCGGTGAGACAGACCGCATTCTATGGCTACACCTTC. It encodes CASTAVRQTAFYGYTF.